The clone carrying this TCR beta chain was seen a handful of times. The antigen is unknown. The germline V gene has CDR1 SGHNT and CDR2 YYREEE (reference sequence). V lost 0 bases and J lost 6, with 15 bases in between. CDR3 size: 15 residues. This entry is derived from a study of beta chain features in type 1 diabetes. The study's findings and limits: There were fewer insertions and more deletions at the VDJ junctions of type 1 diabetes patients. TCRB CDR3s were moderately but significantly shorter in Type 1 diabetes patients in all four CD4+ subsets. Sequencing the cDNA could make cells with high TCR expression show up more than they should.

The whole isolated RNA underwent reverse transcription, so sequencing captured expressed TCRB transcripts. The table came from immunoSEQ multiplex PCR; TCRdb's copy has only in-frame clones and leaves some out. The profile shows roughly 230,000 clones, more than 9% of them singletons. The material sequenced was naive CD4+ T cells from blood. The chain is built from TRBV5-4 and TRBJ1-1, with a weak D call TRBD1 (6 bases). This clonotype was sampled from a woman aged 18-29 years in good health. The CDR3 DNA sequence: TGTGCCAGCAGCTTGGTTGGCAGGGAGGGGGCTGAAGCTTTCTTT. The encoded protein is CASSLVGREGAEAFF.